Reported below is one T cell receptor beta chain. Germline V gives CDR1 SGHDT, CDR2 YYEEEE. This CDR3 contains 14 residues. Trimming stripped 0 bases from V and 1 base from J, with 7 bases between. The data were obtained in a study of control samples from healthy donors and cancer patients. The protocol was immunoSEQ multiplex PCR, while the TCRdb copy is restricted to in-frame clones and leaves out a portion. The sample holds approximately 140,000 clones, just under 90% seen once. Sequencing used PBMCs. This sequence originates from a man aged 45 to 65 with head and neck cancer. This chain connects TRBV5-6 to TRBJ1-1; D is uncertain. The CDR3 loop reads CASSLGHPNTEAFF. The CDR3 nucleotides read TGTGCCAGCAGCTTGGGTCATCCGAACACTGAAGCTTTCTTT.